The TCR beta chain under discussion was sequenced for a study of beta chain features in type 1 diabetes. The study, taken as a whole, reports: Type 1 diabetes patients had moderately but significantly shorter TCRB CDR3s in all four CD4+ subsets.

As to this clone: Its antigen is undetermined.

V gave up 3 bases and J gave up 0 bases, with 9 bases separating them. The germline CDR1 and CDR2 sequences are MNHNS and SASEGT. This CDR3 contains 15 residues. Heparinised blood was drawn once per donor, averaging approximately 0.12 L. Expressed TCRB transcripts were sequenced because the entire RNA isolate underwent reverse transcription. The method was immunoSEQ multiplex PCR; TCRdb's version includes in-frame clones alone and lacks a portion of them. The sample carries a few hundred thousand clones, around 10% recorded once. The clonotype comes from a man under 40 with type 1 diabetes. V usage is TRBV6-1 and J usage is TRBJ2-1; D is unresolved. The specimen sequenced was central memory CD4+ T cells from blood. The CDR3 DNA sequence: TGTGCCAGCAGTGAGTCCCGGAGCTCCTACAATGAGCAGTTCTTC. This translates into CASSESRSSYNEQFF.